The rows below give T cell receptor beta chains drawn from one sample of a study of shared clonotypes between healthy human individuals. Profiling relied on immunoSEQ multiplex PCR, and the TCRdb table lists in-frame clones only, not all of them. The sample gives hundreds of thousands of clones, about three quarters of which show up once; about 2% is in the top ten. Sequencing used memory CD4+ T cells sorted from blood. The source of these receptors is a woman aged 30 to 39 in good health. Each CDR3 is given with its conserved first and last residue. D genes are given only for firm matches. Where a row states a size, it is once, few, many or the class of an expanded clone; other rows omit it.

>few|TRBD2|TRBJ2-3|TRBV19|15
CASSSTSESVDTQYF
TGTGCCAGTAGTTCTACTAGCGAATCCGTAGATACGCAGTATTTT
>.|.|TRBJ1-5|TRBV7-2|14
CASSSYYSNQPQHF
TGTGCCAGCAGCTCCTACTATAGCAATCAGCCCCAGCATTTT
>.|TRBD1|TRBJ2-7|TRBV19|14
CASSILGQGREQYF
TGTGCCAGTAGTATTCTCGGACAGGGGCGCGAGCAGTACTTC
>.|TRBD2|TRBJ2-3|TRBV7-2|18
CASSLGLAGGFLTDTQYF
TGTGCCAGCAGCTTAGGACTAGCGGGAGGGTTTTTGACAGATACGCAGTATTTT
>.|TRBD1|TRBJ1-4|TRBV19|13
CASARGANEKLFF
TGTGCCAGTGCCAGGGGGGCAAATGAAAAACTGTTTTTT
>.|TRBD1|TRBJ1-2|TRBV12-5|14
CASGDTGTVDGYTF
TGTGCTAGTGGTGATACTGGGACAGTCGATGGCTACACCTTC
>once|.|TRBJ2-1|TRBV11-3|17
CASSLDRGTPGRNEQFF
TGTGCCAGCAGCTTAGATCGGGGCACCCCAGGGAGGAATGAGCAGTTCTTC
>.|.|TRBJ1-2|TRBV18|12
CASFDANYGYTF
TGTGCCAGTTTCGACGCTAACTATGGCTACACCTTC
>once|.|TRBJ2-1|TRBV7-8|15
CASRKRGLIVNEQFF
TGTGCCAGCAGAAAACGGGGACTTATCGTCAATGAGCAGTTCTTC
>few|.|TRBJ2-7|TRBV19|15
CASSMGKGLPHEQYF
TGTGCCAGTAGTATGGGGAAAGGGCTTCCCCACGAGCAGTACTTC
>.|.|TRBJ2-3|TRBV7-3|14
CASSTSPRADTQYF
TGTGCCAGCAGCACGTCACCCCGAGCAGATACGCAGTATTTT
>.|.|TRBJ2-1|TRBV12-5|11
CASGWGSEQFF
TGTGCTAGTGGCTGGGGTAGTGAGCAGTTCTTC
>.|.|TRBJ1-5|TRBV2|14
CASSTIYSDQPQHF
TGTGCCAGCAGCACCATATACTCGGACCAGCCCCAGCATTTT
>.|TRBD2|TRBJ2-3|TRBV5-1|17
CASSFRASGGGTDTQYF
TGCGCCAGCAGCTTCAGGGCTAGCGGGGGAGGGACAGATACGCAGTATTTT
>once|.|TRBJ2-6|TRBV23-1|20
CASSPGLSGCRNSGANVLTF
TGCGCCAGCAGTCCCGGTCTGTCAGGGTGTAGAAACTCTGGGGCCAACGTCCTGACTTTC
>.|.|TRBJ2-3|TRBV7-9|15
CASSFAATSTDTQYF
TGTGCCAGCAGCTTCGCAGCGACTAGCACAGATACGCAGTATTTT
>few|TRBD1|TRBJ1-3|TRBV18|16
CASSQGQALTGNTIYF
TGTGCCAGCTCACAAGGACAGGCCCTCACTGGAAACACCATATATTTT
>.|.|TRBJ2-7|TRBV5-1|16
CASKLGEQRLNYEQYF
TGCGCCAGCAAACTTGGTGAACAGAGACTCAACTACGAGCAGTACTTC
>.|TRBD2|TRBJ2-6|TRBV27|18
CASSLVPSGGSGANVLTF
TGTGCCAGCAGTTTAGTTCCTAGCGGAGGCTCTGGGGCCAACGTCCTGACTTTC
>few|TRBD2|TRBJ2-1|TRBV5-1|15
CASSLVAGGPDEQFF
TGCGCCAGCAGCTTGGTGGCGGGAGGGCCTGATGAGCAGTTCTTC
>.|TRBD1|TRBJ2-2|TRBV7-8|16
CASSRVGTGFTGELFF
TGTGCCAGCAGCAGAGTAGGGACAGGGTTCACCGGGGAGCTGTTTTTT
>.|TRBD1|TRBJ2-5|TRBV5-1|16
CASRLMSFTGVETQYF
TGCGCCAGCAGATTGATGTCCTTCACAGGGGTCGAGACCCAGTACTTC